This T cell receptor beta chain derives from a study of T cell changes during pregnancy in multiple sclerosis. V trimming: 5 bases; J trimming: 6 bases; junction bases outside the gene matches: 7. Germline V gene data show CDR1 as GTSNPN and CDR2 as SVGIG (reference sequence). This CDR3 has 12 amino acids. Produced via immunoSEQ multiplex PCR; TCRdb's table is partial and in-frame only. Counted here are about 100,000 clones, 92% occurring once; the ten biggest clones make up less than 2%. The receptor was derived from a female donor with multiple sclerosis, enrolled in a pregnancy study. V usage is TRBV30 and J usage is TRBJ2-7; 7 nucleotides agree with TRBD2. Sequencing was performed on peripheral blood, taken after pregnancy. The CDR3 DNA reads as TGTGCCTGGGTGAAAAGGACTAGCGAGCAGTACTTC. Its translation: CAWVKRTSEQYF.